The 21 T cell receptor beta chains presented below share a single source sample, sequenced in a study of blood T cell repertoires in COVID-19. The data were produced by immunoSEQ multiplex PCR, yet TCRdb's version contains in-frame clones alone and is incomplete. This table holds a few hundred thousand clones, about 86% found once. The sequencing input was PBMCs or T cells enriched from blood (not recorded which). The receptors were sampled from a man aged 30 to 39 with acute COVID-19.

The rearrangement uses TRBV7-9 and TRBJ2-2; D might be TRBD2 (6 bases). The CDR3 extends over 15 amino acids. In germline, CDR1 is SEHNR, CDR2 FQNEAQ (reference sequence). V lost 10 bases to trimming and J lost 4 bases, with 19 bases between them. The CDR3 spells CAMGVGGRGTGELFF. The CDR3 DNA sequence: TGTGCCATGGGTGTCGGGGGTCGCGGCACCGGGGAGCTGTTTTTT.

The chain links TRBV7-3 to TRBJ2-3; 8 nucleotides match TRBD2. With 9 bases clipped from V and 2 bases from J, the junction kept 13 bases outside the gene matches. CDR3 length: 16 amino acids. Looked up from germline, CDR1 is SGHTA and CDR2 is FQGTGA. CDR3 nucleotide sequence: TGTGCCAGTTCACCCCGGACTAGCTCGACCACAGATACGCAGTATTTT. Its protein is CASSPRTSSTTDTQYF.

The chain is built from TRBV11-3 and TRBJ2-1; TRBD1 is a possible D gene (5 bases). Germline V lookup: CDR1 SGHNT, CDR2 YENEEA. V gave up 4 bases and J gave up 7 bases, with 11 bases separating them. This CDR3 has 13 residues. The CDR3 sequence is CASSSRGRNEQFF. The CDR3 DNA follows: TGTGCCAGCAGCTCTAGGGGAAGGAATGAGCAGTTCTTC.

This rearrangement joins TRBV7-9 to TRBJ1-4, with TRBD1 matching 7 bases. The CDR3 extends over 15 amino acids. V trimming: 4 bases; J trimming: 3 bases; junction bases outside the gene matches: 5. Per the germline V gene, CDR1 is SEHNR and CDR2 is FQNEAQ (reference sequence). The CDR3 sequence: CASSSGGIANEKLFF. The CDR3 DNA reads TGTGCCAGCAGCTCAGGGGGTATAGCTAATGAAAAACTGTTTTTT.

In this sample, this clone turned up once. This CDR3 is CASSLLRTGRGTGELFF. As DNA, the CDR3 is TGTGCCAGCAGCCTCTTACGGACAGGGAGAGGGACGGGGGAGCTGTTTTTT. V and J are TRBV14 and TRBJ2-2, with 8 bases aligning to TRBD1. This CDR3 has 17 residues. The ends lost 4 bases at V and 8 bases at J; junction bases unmatched: 15. The germline CDR1 and CDR2 sequences are SGHDN and FVKESK.

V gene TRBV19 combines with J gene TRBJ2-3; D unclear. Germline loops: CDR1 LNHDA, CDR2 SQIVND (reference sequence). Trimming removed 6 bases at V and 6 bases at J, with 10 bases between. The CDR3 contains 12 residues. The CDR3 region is CASSLFEDTQYF. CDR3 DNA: TGTGCCAGTAGCCTATTCGAGGATACGCAGTATTTT.

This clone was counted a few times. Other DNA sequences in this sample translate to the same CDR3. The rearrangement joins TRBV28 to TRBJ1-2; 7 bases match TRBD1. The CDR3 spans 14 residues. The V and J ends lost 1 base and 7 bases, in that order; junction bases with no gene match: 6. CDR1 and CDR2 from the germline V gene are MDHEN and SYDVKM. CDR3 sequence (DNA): TGTGCCAGCAGTTTATCGGCAGGGGGAGGTGGCTACACCTTC. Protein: CASSLSAGGGGYTF.

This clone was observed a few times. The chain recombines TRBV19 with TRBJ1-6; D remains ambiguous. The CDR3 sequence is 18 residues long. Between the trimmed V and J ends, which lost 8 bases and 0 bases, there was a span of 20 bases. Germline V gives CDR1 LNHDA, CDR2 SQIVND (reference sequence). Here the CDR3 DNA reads TGTGCCAGTTCGCTTGGGCCCGAGGGAGTCTCCTATAATTCACCCCTCCACTTT. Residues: CASSLGPEGVSYNSPLHF.

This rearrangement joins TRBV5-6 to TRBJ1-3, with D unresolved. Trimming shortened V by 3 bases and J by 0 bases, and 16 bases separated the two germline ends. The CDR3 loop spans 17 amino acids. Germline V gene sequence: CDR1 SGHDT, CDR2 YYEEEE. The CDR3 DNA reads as TGTGCCAGCAGCTCTCCGTGGCCCGGGGACTCTGGAAACACCATATATTTT. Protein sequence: CASSSPWPGDSGNTIYF. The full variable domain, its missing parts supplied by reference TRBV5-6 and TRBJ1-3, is DAGVTQSPTHLIKTRGQQVTLRCSPKSGHDTVSWYQQALGQGPQFIFQYYEEEERQRGNFPDRFSGHQFPNYSSELNVNALLLGDSALYLCASSSPWPGDSGNTIYFGEGSWLTVV.

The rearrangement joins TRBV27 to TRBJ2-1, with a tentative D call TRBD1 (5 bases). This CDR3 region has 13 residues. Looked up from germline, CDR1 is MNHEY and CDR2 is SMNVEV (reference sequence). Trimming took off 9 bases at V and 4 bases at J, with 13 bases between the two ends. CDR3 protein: CASRQGWYNEQFF. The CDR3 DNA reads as TGTGCCAGTAGGCAGGGTTGGTACAATGAGCAGTTCTTC.

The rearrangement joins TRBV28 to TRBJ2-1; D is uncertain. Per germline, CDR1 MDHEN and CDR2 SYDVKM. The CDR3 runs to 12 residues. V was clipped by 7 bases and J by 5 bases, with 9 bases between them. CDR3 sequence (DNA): TGTGCCAGCATGTGGGCAGACAATGAGCAGTTCTTC. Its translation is CASMWADNEQFF.

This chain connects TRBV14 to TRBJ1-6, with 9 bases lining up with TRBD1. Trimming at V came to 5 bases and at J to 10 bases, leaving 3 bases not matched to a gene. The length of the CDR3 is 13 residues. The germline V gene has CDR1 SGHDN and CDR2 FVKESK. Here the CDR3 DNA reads TGTGCCAGCAGCAGGACAGGGGCCTCACCCCTCCACTTT. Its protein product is CASSRTGASPLHF. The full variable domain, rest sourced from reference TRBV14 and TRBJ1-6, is EAGVTQFPSHSVIEKGQTVTLRCDPISGHDNLYWYRRVMGKEIKFLLHFVKESKQDESGMPNNRFLAERTGGTYSTLKVQPAELEDSGVYFCASSRTGASPLHFGNGTRLTVT.

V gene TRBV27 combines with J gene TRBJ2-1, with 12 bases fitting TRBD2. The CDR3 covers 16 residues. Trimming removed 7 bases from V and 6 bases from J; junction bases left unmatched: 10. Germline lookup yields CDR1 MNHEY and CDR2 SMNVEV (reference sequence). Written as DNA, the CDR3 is TGTGCCAGCACCCAAACTAGCGGGAGGACCGCCAATGAGCAGTTCTTC. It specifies CASTQTSGRTANEQFF.

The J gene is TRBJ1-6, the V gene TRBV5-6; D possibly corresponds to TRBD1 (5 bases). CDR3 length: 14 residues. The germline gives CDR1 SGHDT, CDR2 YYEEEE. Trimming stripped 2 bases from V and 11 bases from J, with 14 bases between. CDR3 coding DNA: TGTGCCAGCAGCTTAGGGAGGGGTTTAACACCCCTCCACTTT. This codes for CASSLGRGLTPLHF. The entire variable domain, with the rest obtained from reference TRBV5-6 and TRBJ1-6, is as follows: DAGVTQSPTHLIKTRGQQVTLRCSPKSGHDTVSWYQQALGQGPQFIFQYYEEEERQRGNFPDRFSGHQFPNYSSELNVNALLLGDSALYLCASSLGRGLTPLHFGNGTRLTVT.

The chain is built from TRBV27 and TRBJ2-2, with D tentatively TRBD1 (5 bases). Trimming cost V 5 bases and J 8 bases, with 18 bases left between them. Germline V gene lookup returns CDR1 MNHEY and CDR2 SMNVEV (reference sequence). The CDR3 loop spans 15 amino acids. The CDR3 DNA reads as TGTGCCAGCAGTCCGCGCCCTACAGGAGCGGGGGAGCTGTTTTTT. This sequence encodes CASSPRPTGAGELFF.

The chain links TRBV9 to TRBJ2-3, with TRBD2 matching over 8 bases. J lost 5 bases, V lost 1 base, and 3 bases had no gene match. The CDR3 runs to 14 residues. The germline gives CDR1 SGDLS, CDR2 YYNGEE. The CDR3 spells CASSVLAGGDTQYF. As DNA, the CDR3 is TGTGCCAGCAGCGTATTGGCGGGAGGAGATACGCAGTATTTT. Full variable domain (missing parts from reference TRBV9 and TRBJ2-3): DSGVTQTPKHLITATGQRVTLRCSPRSGDLSVYWYQQSLDQGLQFLIQYYNGEERAKGNILERFSAQQFPDLHSELNLSSLELGDSALYFCASSVLAGGDTQYFGPGTRLTVL.

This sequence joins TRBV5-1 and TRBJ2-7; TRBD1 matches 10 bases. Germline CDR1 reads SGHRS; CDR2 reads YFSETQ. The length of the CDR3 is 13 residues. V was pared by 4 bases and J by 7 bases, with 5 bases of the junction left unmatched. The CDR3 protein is CASSLGQGREQYV. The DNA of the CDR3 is TGCGCCAGCAGCCTGGGACAGGGGCGGGAGCAGTACGTC.

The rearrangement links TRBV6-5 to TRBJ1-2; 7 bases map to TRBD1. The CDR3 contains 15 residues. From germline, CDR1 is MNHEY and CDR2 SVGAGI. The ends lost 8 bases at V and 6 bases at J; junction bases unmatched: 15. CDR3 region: CASGADRVPYNGYTF. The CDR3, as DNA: TGTGCCAGCGGGGCCGACAGGGTGCCTTATAATGGCTACACCTTC.

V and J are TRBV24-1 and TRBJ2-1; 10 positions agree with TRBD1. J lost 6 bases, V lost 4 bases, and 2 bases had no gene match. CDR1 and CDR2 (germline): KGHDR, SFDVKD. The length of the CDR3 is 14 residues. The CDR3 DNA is TGTGCCACCAGTGACTGGACAGGGGGCAATGAGCAGTTCTTC. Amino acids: CATSDWTGGNEQFF.

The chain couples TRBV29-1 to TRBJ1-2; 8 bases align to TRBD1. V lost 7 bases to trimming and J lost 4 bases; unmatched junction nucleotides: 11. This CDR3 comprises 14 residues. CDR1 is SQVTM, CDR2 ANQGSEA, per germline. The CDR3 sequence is CSGLWTGNPYGYTF. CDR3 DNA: TGCAGCGGACTTTGGACAGGGAACCCCTATGGCTACACCTTC.

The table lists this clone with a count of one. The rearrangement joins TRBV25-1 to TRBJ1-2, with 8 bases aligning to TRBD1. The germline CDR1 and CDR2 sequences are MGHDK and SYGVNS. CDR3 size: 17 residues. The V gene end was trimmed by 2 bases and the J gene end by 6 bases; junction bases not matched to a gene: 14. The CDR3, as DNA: TGTGCCAGCAGTGAAGCGACAGGGGCCACCCAGGGTCATGGCTACACCTTC. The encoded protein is CASSEATGATQGHGYTF.